This T cell receptor beta chain stems from a study of blood T cell repertoires in COVID-19 (dated by TCRdb to 2020 to 2022). At the level of the whole study: Samples covering the acute and convalescent phases of COVID-19 were provided by collaborators in the United States, Italy and Spain. The material from the prospective study consisted of cDNA or gDNA derived from T cells, B-cell-depleted T cells, or PBMCs. The dataset comprised deeply sampled blood TCRbeta repertoires from subjects exposed to, actively infected with, or recovered from COVID-19. The repertoires were made available in a free public database intended to serve as a resource for research on the immune response to SARS-CoV-2. The samples were drawn from two sources: the first 160 participants of the ongoing ImmuneRACE study, and 1,000 to 1,500 subjects contributed by 6 global collaborators. Nearly every sample came with metadata listing a de-identified subject ID, COVID-19 status, age in years and sex. Where available, HLA class I and class II types were obtained from metadata supplied by the sample provider rather than from assay-based typing. What the work shows at the level of the full study, not this receptor alone: The amount of clinical and demographic metadata varied by source and participant and was provided uncurated.

With regard to this clone: The antigen it binds to is not known. Base qualities are not provided; no much larger clone lies one nucleotide away.

TCRbeta CDR3 regions were amplified from genomic DNA using the immunoSEQ Assay, a bias-controlled multiplex PCR. The paper's processing steps were these. Nucleated cell counts per sample were estimated from amplification of reference gene primers within the assay. To quantify the absolute abundance of each unique TCRbeta CDR3 rearrangement, sequence reads were collapsed and filtered. For each sample, productive Simpson clonality was calculated by taking the square root of Simpson's diversity index across productive rearrangements. In its TCRdb copy, this immuneACCESS table keeps in-frame sequences only and misses some clones. Where compared with another copy, unresolved V genes explain less than half of these, and the others have no known cause. For V, J and clone size, that table is used; D and trimming come from the DNA. The sample data list about 340,000 clones, and around 83% of these were observed just once. 2.5% to 3% of the sample is taken by the ten largest.

From a lookup of the germline V gene (reference sequence), CDR1 and CDR2 are GTSNPN and SVGIG. From the cysteine up to the phenylalanine, the CDR3 has a length of 14 residues. Only the CDR3 DNA stays, 42 bases, in frame from base 1. The germline V and J ends show losses of 5 bases and 13 bases respectively, and no gene match explains 9 bases of the junction. Collaborating institutions collected whole blood in K2EDTA tubes following their own protocols. For TCRbeta analysis, collaborators shipped samples in one of three forms: frozen whole blood, isolated PBMCs, or DNA extracted from either of those sample types.

The receptor was isolated from a man aged 25 to 40 with active or convalescent COVID-19. The V and J genes are TRBV30 and TRBJ2-1, with 15 central nucleotides matching TRBD2. The specimen sequenced was peripheral blood. The nucleotide sequence reads TGTGCCTGGCGGGGACTAGCGGGGGGCCGGGGTCAGTTCTTC. The translation is CAWRGLAGGRGQFF.